This entry features one T cell receptor beta chain sequence. Its cognate antigen is unknown. The junction differs from germline at one of its ends, possibly a read error. The V gene's germline CDR1 is GTSNPN and CDR2 SVGIG (reference sequence). The length of the CDR3 is 12 residues. Sequenced by immunoSEQ multiplex PCR; TCRdb stores in-frame clones only, minus some. The sample consists of roughly 100,000 clones, roughly 88% of them appearing once. The source of the sample is a study of T cell responses to AZD1222 COVID-19 vaccine. Study results and caveats: At study baseline, merely six AZD1222 recipients were seropositive. Nearly half of spike-specific TCRs reportedly target unmutated variant regions.

Specimen: peripheral blood, collected on day 0 of AZD1222 vaccination. The rearrangement links TRBV30 to TRBJ2-7, with D possibly matching TRBD1 (6 bases). This TCR derives from an adult in good health. The CDR3 loop reads CAWRPLDRTPSF. CDR3 nucleotides: TGTGCCTGGAGGCCGTTAGACAGGACCCCTAGCTTC.